This TCR beta chain was sequenced for a study of blood T cell repertoires in COVID-19 (dated by TCRdb to the early 2020s). Looking at the study overall: Collaborator samples came from the United States, Italy and Spain and covered acute and convalescent phases of COVID-19. The repertoires were released in a freely available public database meant as a resource for research on the immune response to SARS-CoV-2. The prospective study material was composed of cDNA or gDNA derived from T cells, B-cell-depleted T cells, or PBMCs. Nearly every sample came with metadata listing a de-identified subject ID, COVID-19 status, age in years and sex. The samples were drawn from the first 160 participants of the ongoing ImmuneRACE study and from 1,254 subjects provided by 6 global collaborators. Subjects who had been exposed to COVID-19, were actively infected with it, or had recovered from it provided the deeply sampled blood TCRbeta repertoires that made up the dataset. HLA class I and class II types, where available, came from metadata supplied by the sample provider rather than from assay-based typing.

With regard to this clone: The antigen it binds to is not known. No base qualities exist here, and no much larger clone lies one base off it.

Overall study results and their limits: How much clinical and demographic metadata was included differed by source and by participant, and the metadata was provided uncurated.

Trimming takes 4 bases from V and 1 base from J, and the germline ends sit 11 bases apart. The germline V gene gives CDR1 as MDHEN and CDR2 as SYDVKM. The CDR3 covers 15 residues, taking in both the cysteine and the phenylalanine. Only CDR3 DNA remains: 45 bases, in frame from the first base. The immunoSEQ Assay, a bias-controlled multiplex PCR, was used to amplify TCRbeta CDR3 regions from genomic DNA. The study's processing was this. Within the assay, amplification of reference gene primers was used to estimate how many nucleated cells each sample contained. To quantify the absolute abundance of each unique TCRbeta CDR3 rearrangement, sequence reads were collapsed and filtered. For each sample, productive Simpson clonality was calculated as the square root of Simpson's diversity index across productive rearrangements. Imported from immuneACCESS, the table was reduced by TCRdb to in-frame sequences with V and J called. These copies leave out some clones; in studies compared against another copy, an unresolved V gene accounts for under half, and the cause of the remainder is not known. V and J calls and clone size follow that table, whereas D and trimming were derived from the DNA. The sample table records about 35,000 clones; 87% of these occur just once. Approximately 47% of the sample comes from the top ten.

The collaborating institutions used their own protocols to collect whole blood in K2EDTA tubes. For TCRbeta analysis, collaborator samples were shipped as frozen whole blood, as isolated PBMCs, or as DNA extracted from either sample type. The sequenced sample consisted of peripheral blood. This receptor was identified in a human donor in a cohort sampled during active COVID-19. The chain couples TRBV28 to TRBJ1-5; the D gene assignment is ambiguous. This receptor has the CDR3 CASSSFPGSNQPQHF. The DNA sequence reads TGTGCCAGCAGTTCCTTCCCGGGGAGCAATCAGCCCCAGCATTTT.